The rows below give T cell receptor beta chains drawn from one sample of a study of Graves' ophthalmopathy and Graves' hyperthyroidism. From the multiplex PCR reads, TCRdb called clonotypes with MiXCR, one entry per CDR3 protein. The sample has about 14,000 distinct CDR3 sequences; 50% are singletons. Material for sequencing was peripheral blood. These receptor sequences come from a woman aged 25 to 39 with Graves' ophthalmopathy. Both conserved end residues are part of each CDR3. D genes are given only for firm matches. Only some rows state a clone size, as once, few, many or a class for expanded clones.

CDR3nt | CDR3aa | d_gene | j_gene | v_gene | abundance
TGCAGTGCCTCTACCCTCCCGGGAGCGGGAGAGACCCAGTACTTC | CSASTLPGAGETQYF | - | TRBJ2-5 | TRBV20-1 | -
TGTGCCAGCAGCACTACTCTAGTGGGGGCCAACGTCCTGACTTTC | CASSTTLVGANVLTF | - | TRBJ2-6 | TRBV7-2 | -
TGCAGTGCTTCTCCCGGAGGGAAGGTCGCTGAAGCTTTCTTT | CSASPGGKVAEAFF | - | TRBJ1-1 | TRBV20-1 | -
TGTGCCAGTAGGGGACAGGGGCAAACCTACGAGCAGTACTTC | CASRGQGQTYEQYF | TRBD1 | TRBJ2-7 | TRBV19 | medium-sized
TGTGCCGGCGGCTTATTGGGAGGATATGGAAACACCATATATTTT | CAGGLLGGYGNTIYF | - | TRBJ1-3 | TRBV7-2 | -
TGTGCCAGCAGCTTCGGGTCCGGGGTCTACGAGCAGTACTTC | CASSFGSGVYEQYF | - | TRBJ2-7 | TRBV5-6 | -
TGTGCCAGCAGCACATACGGGCCAGGGGGCACAGATACGCAGTATTTT | CASSTYGPGGTDTQYF | - | TRBJ2-3 | TRBV7-9 | -
TGTGCCAGCGCTTCTGTTGGGGATCAGCCCCAGCATTTT | CASASVGDQPQHF | - | TRBJ1-5 | TRBV6-1 | -
TGCGCCAGCAGCCAAGTTCAAGGTCAGCCCCAGCATTTT | CASSQVQGQPQHF | - | TRBJ1-5 | TRBV4-1 | few
TGCGCCAGCAGCTTGGGACTCGCGAACACCGGGGAGCTGTTTTTT | CASSLGLANTGELFF | - | TRBJ2-2 | TRBV5-1 | -
TGTGCCAGCGGCCCTAACCTTGGAGCTGGAAACACCATATATTTT | CASGPNLGAGNTIYF | - | TRBJ1-3 | TRBV19 | -
TGTGCCAGCAGAGGCCCGGGGATGGGTAATGAAAAACTGTTTTTT | CASRGPGMGNEKLFF | - | TRBJ1-4 | TRBV6-1 | many
TGTGCCAGCAGCCCGGCCTACGAGCAGTACTTC | CASSPAYEQYF | - | TRBJ2-7 | TRBV7-2 | -
TGCAGTGCTAGGACAGGGAGTGACTATGGCTACACCTTC | CSARTGSDYGYTF | TRBD1 | TRBJ1-2 | TRBV20-1 | -
TGTGCCAGCAGCTTACATGGGGGCGACAACACCGGGGAGCTGTTTTTT | CASSLHGGDNTGELFF | - | TRBJ2-2 | TRBV7-3 | -
TGTGCCAGCAGCTGGACAGGGCGGGGGCACACAGATACGCAGTATTTT | CASSWTGRGHTDTQYF | - | TRBJ2-3 | TRBV5-6 | many
TGTGCCAGCAGTTCCCCCGCCGGGGCCGTCGACTATGGCTACACCTTC | CASSSPAGAVDYGYTF | - | TRBJ1-2 | TRBV2 | -
TGTGCCATCAGCCGACCAGGGGATGAGCAGTACTTC | CAISRPGDEQYF | - | TRBJ2-7 | TRBV10-3 | -
TGTGCCAGCAGCGGGACGGGAAATAATTCACCCCTCCACTTT | CASSGTGNNSPLHF | - | TRBJ1-6 | TRBV5-5 | -
TGTGCCAGCAGTCCGACCGACGGGAGAATCTACGAGCAGTACTTC | CASSPTDGRIYEQYF | - | TRBJ2-7 | TRBV9 | few
TGTGCCAGCAGTGAATCACGGGGGAGGGGACCAGATACGCAGTATTTT | CASSESRGRGPDTQYF | TRBD2 | TRBJ2-3 | TRBV6-1 | -
TGTGCCAGTCTCGGGGGCAGGAACTCCTACGAGCAGTACTTC | CASLGGRNSYEQYF | - | TRBJ2-7 | TRBV2 | -
TGTGCCAGCAGCGTAGTCTACAATGAGCGGTTCTTC | CASSVVYNERFF | - | TRBJ2-1 | TRBV9 | once
TGCAGCGTTGTAATCACAGGGTCGGCGACCCAGTACTTC | CSVVITGSATQYF | - | TRBJ2-5 | TRBV29-1 | many
TGTGCCAGCAGCCAGGACAGAGGCGGAGGCGAAAAACTGTTTTTT | CASSQDRGGGEKLFF | - | TRBJ1-4 | TRBV7-9 | -
TGTGCCAGCAGCCTCGGGACCCCCCAGAGCAATGAGCAGTTCTTC | CASSLGTPQSNEQFF | - | TRBJ2-1 | TRBV25-1 | -
TGTGCCAGCAGTGAAAGCGAGAATTCACCCCTCCACTTT | CASSESENSPLHF | - | TRBJ1-6 | TRBV6-1 | many
TGTGCCAGCAGCTTCCCCCGGGGGACCCTCCACTTT | CASSFPRGTLHF | - | TRBJ1-6 | TRBV7-3 | -
TGTGCCAGCAGTTACTCGACTAGCGGGAGCAATGAGCAGTTCTTC | CASSYSTSGSNEQFF | TRBD2 | TRBJ2-1 | TRBV6-2/TRBV6-3 | -
TGTGCCAGCAGTCTGCGTGTTGGGGGGATAGGTCAGCCCCAGCATTTT | CASSLRVGGIGQPQHF | - | TRBJ1-5 | TRBV12-3/TRBV12-4 | -
TGCGCCAGCAGTCCCGAGGGAGCTGGGGCCAACGTCCTGACTTTC | CASSPEGAGANVLTF | - | TRBJ2-6 | TRBV4-1 | once
TGCAGCGTTGATGTGGGGTGGTCCTACAATGAGCAGTTCTTC | CSVDVGWSYNEQFF | - | TRBJ2-1 | TRBV29-1 | few
TGCAGCGTGAGGGGACTAGCGGGAGGACGTGTAAACAATGAGCAGTTCTTC | CSVRGLAGGRVNNEQFF | TRBD2 | TRBJ2-1 | TRBV29-1 | -
TGTGCCAGCACTATACCCCAACGTGGGACTGAAGCTTTCTTT | CASTIPQRGTEAFF | - | TRBJ1-1 | TRBV6-1 | many
TGTGCCAGCAGTGGGACTAGCGGGAGTTCAGATACGCAGTATTTT | CASSGTSGSSDTQYF | TRBD2 | TRBJ2-3 | TRBV6-1 | -
TGCGCCAGCAGCTTGGGACAGTCCACAGATACGCAGTATTTT | CASSLGQSTDTQYF | - | TRBJ2-3 | TRBV5-1 | -
TGCGCCAGCAGCTTGGTTCAGGGGAATTCACCCCTCCACTTT | CASSLVQGNSPLHF | - | TRBJ1-6 | TRBV5-1 | -
TGTGCCAGCAGTCCGATCCGGGACAGGGGGCTTTCACCCCTCCACTTT | CASSPIRDRGLSPLHF | TRBD1 | TRBJ1-6 | TRBV6-5 | -
TGTGCCAGCAGCTTAGCCACTAGCGGGAGGTGGGGGCGCCGCACCTACGAGCAGTACTTC | CASSLATSGRWGRRTYEQYF | TRBD2 | TRBJ2-7 | TRBV7-2 | medium-sized
TGCAGTGCTAGAGTCCCCCTGGAGACTAGCGGGCGGTTTTACAATGAGCAGTTCTTC | CSARVPLETSGRFYNEQFF | TRBD2 | TRBJ2-1 | TRBV20-1 | -
TGCAGTGCGCTGACTAGCGGGGCAACCTACGAGCAGTACTTC | CSALTSGATYEQYF | TRBD2 | TRBJ2-7 | TRBV20-1 | medium-sized
TGTGCCAGCAGTTACTCGTTACGGAACGAGCAGTACTTC | CASSYSLRNEQYF | - | TRBJ2-7 | TRBV6-6 | few
TGTGCCATCAGTGAGGAGCGCTACTACGAGCAGTACTTC | CAISEERYYEQYF | - | TRBJ2-7 | TRBV10-3 | -
TGCGCCAGCAGCATCTTGGGGGGAACCTACAAGCAGTACTTC | CASSILGGTYKQYF | - | TRBJ2-7 | TRBV5-1 | -
TGTGCCAGCAGCCAGGGGTTAGACACCGGGGAGCTGTTTTTT | CASSQGLDTGELFF | - | TRBJ2-2 | TRBV11-3 | many